This TCR beta chain comes out of a study of blood T cell repertoires in COVID-19. Study-level background: The study drew acute and convalescent COVID-19 samples from the United States, Italy and Spain.

Assay: immunoSEQ multiplex PCR; the TCRdb copy retains only in-frame clones and omits some. This table holds under 70,000 clones, about nine tenths found once. Looked up from germline, CDR1 is SGHVS and CDR2 is FNYEAQ. V lost 0 bases, J lost 2 bases, and 4 bases stayed unmatched. CDR3 length: 16 amino acids. The genes are TRBV7-6 and TRBJ2-1; 7 bases map to TRBD1. Input material: peripheral blood. The source of this sequence is an older woman with COVID-19, enrolled during active disease. CDR3: CASSLAGQDPYNEQFF. The DNA for the CDR3 is TGTGCCAGCAGCTTAGCCGGACAGGACCCCTACAATGAGCAGTTCTTC.